Included here is one T cell receptor beta chain sequence, with context. The source of the sample is a study of cytomegalovirus exposure and HLA in healthy donors. The PCR used 60 Vbeta and 13 Jbeta primers. Assay: immunoSEQ multiplex PCR; the TCRdb copy retains only in-frame clones and omits some. The sample lists under 150,000 clones; approximately 80% were seen once. Input material: PBMCs. The receptor comes from a woman between 40 and 55 years old in good health and CMV-seropositive.

The CDR3 sequence: CASSTPTLDREGETQYF. The CDR3 coding sequence is TGTGCCAGCAGCACCCCAACGCTCGACAGGGAAGGGGAGACCCAGTACTTC. The rearrangement joins TRBV21-1 to TRBJ2-5; the D segment call TRBD1 is taken from the table without a DNA check. TRBV21-1 is a known pseudogene. This CDR3 contains 17 residues.